The 14 T cell receptor beta chains given below trace back to one sample, sequenced in a study of T cells in Graves' hyperthyroidism and ophthalmopathy. It was RNA transcripts that yielded the amplified TCR beta CDR3 regions. HTBI primers were employed in a first-round RT-PCR of the TCR CDR3. In TCRdb, the multiplex PCR reads were re-called with MiXCR into one record per CDR3 protein. Counted here are approximately 590,000 distinct CDR3 sequences, under 60% occurring once; the ten biggest clones make up 8.2%. Material: peripheral blood or thyroid tissue (not recorded which). Every receptor here comes from a woman under 30 with Graves' hyperthyroidism.

Ten or more counts support this clonotype. The chain is built from TRBV7-9 and TRBJ1-2, with a weak D call TRBD1 (5 bases). Germline CDR1 and CDR2: SEHNR and FQNEAQ (reference sequence). This CDR3 has 13 residues. The ends were cut back, 6 bases at V and 4 bases at J, with 12 bases in the middle. The CDR3 spells CASSTGDLYGYTF. CDR3 in DNA: TGTGCCAGCAGTACGGGGGACCTCTATGGCTACACCTTC.

Judged by abundance, this clonotype is medium-sized (0.01 to 0.1%). The J gene is TRBJ2-7, the V gene TRBV29-1; TRBD2 might be the D (5 bases). Germline assignment: CDR1 SQVTM and CDR2 ANQGSEA. The length of the CDR3 is 12 residues. Trimming stripped 6 bases from V and 7 bases from J, with 16 bases between. The CDR3 DNA follows: TGCAGCGTGACGACTGGCGGCGGGGAGCAGTACTTC. Its protein product is CSVTTGGGEQYF.

The chain is built from TRBV7-2 and TRBJ1-2, with no clear D. Per the germline V gene, CDR1 is SGHTA and CDR2 is FQGNSA. This CDR3 is 14 amino acids long. The ends were cut back, 6 bases at V and 3 bases at J, with 14 bases in the middle. In DNA, the CDR3 is TGTGCCAGCAGTTTTAGGGAAGTGCACTATGGCTACACCTTC. Its protein product is CASSFREVHYGYTF.

A single count supports this clonotype. The chain uses TRBV25-1 and TRBJ1-2, with D perhaps matching TRBD1 (5 bases). This CDR3 has 15 amino acids. Germline-derived CDR1 and CDR2 are MGHDK and SYGVNS. Trimming took 8 bases from V and 4 from J, leaving 20 bases between them. Here the CDR3 DNA reads TGTGCCAGCTCAAGAGGAGGGGCGCGGGTCTATGGCTACACCTTC. It is translated as CASSRGGARVYGYTF.

The chain carries TRBV10-3 and TRBJ1-4; 7 nucleotides line up with TRBD1. This CDR3 region has 14 residues. Trimming at V came to 11 bases and at J to 0 bases, leaving 6 bases not matched to a gene. Germline values: CDR1 ENHRY, CDR2 SYGVKD. The CDR3 protein is CAAATGATNEKLFF. As DNA, the CDR3 is TGTGCCGCGGCCACAGGGGCAACTAATGAAAAACTGTTTTTT.

This rearrangement joins TRBV7-9 to TRBJ1-1; D is unresolved. This CDR3 has 13 residues. The germline V gene has CDR1 SEHNR and CDR2 FQNEAQ (reference sequence). Trimming removed 3 bases from V and 6 bases from J, with 11 bases in between. The CDR3 loop reads CASSFGSRAEAFF. The CDR3 DNA follows: TGTGCCAGCAGCTTCGGCAGTAGGGCTGAAGCTTTCTTT.

On this clonotype itself: With a much larger clone just one base away, this may be a read error. The genes are TRBV11-2 and TRBJ1-3, with D possibly TRBD1 on 6 matching bases. Germline V gene sequence: CDR1 SGHAT, CDR2 FQNNGV. The length of the CDR3 is 15 residues. The CDR3 DNA follows: TGTGCCAGGAGCTTGACAGGCCTCTCTGGAAACACCATATATTTT. It specifies CARSLTGLSGNTIYF. The entire variable domain, with the rest obtained from reference TRBV11-2 and TRBJ1-3, is as follows: EAGVAQSPRYKIIEKRQSVAFWCNPISGHATLYWYQQILGQGPKLLIQFQNNGVVDDSQLPKDRFSAERLKGVDSTLKIQPAKLEDSAVYLCARSLTGLSGNTIYFGEGSWLTVV.

This clonotype was picked up a small number of times. V gene TRBV6-6 combines with J gene TRBJ1-2; TRBD1 aligns across 8 bases. CDR1 and CDR2 from the germline V gene are MNHNY and SVGAGI (reference sequence). There are 14 residues in the CDR3. Trimming at V came to 7 bases and at J to 8 bases, leaving 12 bases not matched to a gene. The CDR3 loop reads CASTQRQGAYGYTF. CDR3 nucleotide sequence: TGTGCCAGCACCCAGCGGCAGGGGGCTTACGGCTACACCTTC.

The chain combines TRBV20-1 with TRBJ1-1, with TRBD1 matching over 8 bases. J was trimmed by 3 bases and V by 5 bases; bases with no gene match: 5. This CDR3 is 13 amino acids long. Germline values: CDR1 DFQATT, CDR2 SNEGSKA (reference sequence). CDR3 sequence: CSAEDRAYTEAFF. CDR3 DNA: TGCAGTGCTGAGGACAGGGCCTACACTGAAGCTTTCTTT.

Remarks on this clonotype: One junction end does not reproduce the germline sequence, and a read error may be involved. The gene calls are TRBV7-6 and TRBJ2-5, with 13 bases that match TRBD2. The CDR3 contains 15 residues. Germline V CDR1 and CDR2: SGHVS, FNYEAQ. The CDR3 loop reads CASSLGLAGQETQHF. The CDR3 DNA reads TGTGCCAGCAGCCTGGGACTAGCGGGGCAAGAGACCCAGCACTTC.

The chain is built from TRBV2 and TRBJ1-4, with D possibly matching TRBD1 (6 bases). Per the germline V gene, CDR1 is SNHLY and CDR2 is FYNNEI. The germline V and J ends were trimmed by 5 bases and 10 bases, with 14 bases remaining between them. This CDR3 has 13 amino acids. CDR3 sequence: CASSSGDTGKLFF. Here the CDR3 DNA reads TGTGCCAGCAGTAGCGGGGACACCGGAAAACTGTTTTTT.

The gene calls are TRBV19 and TRBJ1-5, with a weak D call TRBD1 (5 bases). CDR1 LNHDA and CDR2 SQIVND come from the germline V gene (reference sequence). The CDR3 totals 13 residues. V gave up 4 bases and J gave up 6 bases, with 10 bases separating them. The CDR3 DNA reads TGTGCCAGTAGTACAATGGGGGGTCAGCCCCAGCATTTT. As protein: CASSTMGGQPQHF.

The DNA for the CDR3 is TGTGCCAGCAGCCTAAGCCGGGTAGCGGATCCGTCCGGGGAGCTGTTTTTT. Translated, it gives CASSLSRVADPSGELFF. This chain joins TRBV7-9 and TRBJ2-2; D is possibly TRBD2 (6 bases). V was pared by 5 bases and J by 6 bases, with 22 bases between. There are 17 residues in the CDR3. Germline CDR1 SEHNR, CDR2 FQNEAQ (reference sequence).

The V gene is TRBV24-1, the J gene TRBJ1-2; a weak D match, TRBD1 (6 bases). Germline CDR1 KGHDR, CDR2 SFDVKD. The CDR3 is 16 amino acids. V shed 4 bases and J shed 4 bases, with 18 bases lying between them. The CDR3 nucleotides are TGTGCCACCAGTGAAATACAGGGTGGCGGAGGCTATGGCTACACCTTC. Its translation is CATSEIQGGGGYGYTF.